This T cell receptor beta chain stems from a study of shared clonotypes between healthy human individuals. General study results and limits: The four-donor shared clonotypes exceeded non-shared clonotypes in generation probability, with non-shared ones scoring lower. Only blood samples were collected, and tissue repertoires likely differ. Approximately 5.3% was the fraction of naive CD4 clonotypes found shared across four donors.

The CDR3 contains 18 residues. The V segment lost 6 bases and the J segment 5 bases; nucleotides outside the gene matches: 15. Germline CDR1 is SNHLY and CDR2 is FYNNEI. CD4+ cells underwent separation, giving CD45RA+ naive and CD45RA-negative memory subsets. TCRdb's copy holds only in-frame clones and misses some; the assay was immunoSEQ multiplex PCR. The sample lists around 940,000 clones, about three quarters occurring once. As to this clone: No antigen is known for it.

Source material: memory CD4+ T cells sorted from blood. Subset described: CD45RA-negative fraction. The clonotype was recovered from a man aged 18 to 35 in good health. This chain links TRBV2 with TRBJ2-2; 10 bases align to TRBD1. The CDR3 is CASRRRTGGLLGTGELFF. CDR3 nucleotides: TGTGCCAGCAGACGGCGGACAGGGGGACTGTTAGGGACCGGGGAGCTGTTTTTT.